These 23 T cell receptor beta chains came from one sample sequenced in a study of Graves' ophthalmopathy and Graves' hyperthyroidism. The authors amplified TCR beta CDR3 regions from RNA transcripts. An initial RT-PCR round employing HTBI primers preceded a second-round multiplex PCR. Via MiXCR, TCRdb re-called the multiplex PCR reads, giving one row per CDR3 protein. The sample contains fewer than 650,000 distinct CDR3 sequences, 22% of which appear only once. The source material was peripheral blood. Source of these receptors: a woman in her late teens or twenties with stable Graves' hyperthyroidism. Some clones in this sample may be carry-over from other donors' samples.

The chain links TRBV12-3 or TRBV12-4 to TRBJ2-7, with D possibly matching TRBD1 (5 bases). CDR3 length equals 12 residues. Between the trimmed V and J ends, which lost 1 base and 7 bases, there was a span of 8 bases. The CDR3 loop is CASSLGGKEQYF. Here the CDR3 DNA reads TGTGCCAGCAGTTTAGGGGGCAAGGAGCAGTACTTC.

About this clonotype itself: An end of the junction does not agree with germline; a read error may underlie this. CDR3 sequence reads: CASSHGLHYEQCF. In DNA, the CDR3 is TGTGCCAGCAGCCACGGACTGCACTACGAGCAGTGCTTC. This chain connects TRBV12-3 or TRBV12-4 to TRBJ2-7; D is possibly TRBD2 (5 bases). The CDR3 is 13 amino acids.

This clonotype was seen many times. This chain joins TRBV7-3 and TRBJ2-5, with 7 bases identical to TRBD1. The CDR3 is made up of 13 amino acids. The germline CDR1 and CDR2 sequences are SGHTA and FQGTGA. The trim removed 5 bases at V and 4 bases at J, leaving 4 bases unmatched. The CDR3 DNA reads as TGTGCCAGCAGCCGGGGACAGTTAGAGACCCAGTACTTC. It translates to CASSRGQLETQYF.

This clonotype appeared many times. The DNA of the CDR3 is TGTGCCAGCAGCTCCAACTCAGACAGGCCGCGGGCCCAGTACTTC. Its translation is CASSSNSDRPRAQYF. The chain combines TRBV7-9 with TRBJ2-5; TRBD1 is a possible D gene (6 bases). Germline V lookup: CDR1 SEHNR, CDR2 FQNEAQ (reference sequence). This CDR3 contains 15 residues. The V end was cut by 4 bases, the J end by 9 bases, with 21 bases between.

Comments on this clonotype: Sequence at one end of the junction differs from germline and may be a read error. This chain joins TRBV7-3 and TRBJ2-2; D possibly corresponds to TRBD2 (6 bases). The CDR3 spans 16 residues. Germline lookup yields CDR1 SGHTA and CDR2 FQGTGA. CDR3: CASSPYGGLDTGELCF. The DNA of the CDR3 is TGTGCCAGCAGCCCCTACGGGGGACTTGACACCGGGGAGCTGTGTTTT.

The rearrangement links TRBV11-2 to TRBJ2-7, with D perhaps matching TRBD1 or TRBD2 (5 bases each). V lost 2 bases and J 1 base, leaving 12 bases between the germline ends. Germline values: CDR1 SGHAT, CDR2 FQNNGV. The CDR3 consists of 15 residues. As DNA, the CDR3 is TGTGCCAGCAGCTTAAGTAGGGGACGGTCCTACGAGCAGTACTTC. Translated: CASSLSRGRSYEQYF.

The chain is built from TRBV5-1 and TRBJ1-2; D might be TRBD1 (5 bases). Germline V lookup: CDR1 SGHRS, CDR2 YFSETQ. Trimming removed 0 bases at V and 4 bases at J, with 13 bases between. This CDR3 comprises 15 residues. CDR3 region: CASSLDSAGSYGYTF. For the CDR3, the DNA is TGCGCCAGCAGCTTGGATTCTGCAGGGAGCTATGGCTACACCTTC.

This rearrangement joins TRBV6-1 to TRBJ2-7; D gene ambiguous. The CDR3 runs to 15 residues. CDR1 is MNHNS, CDR2 SASEGT, per germline. The germline V and J ends were trimmed by 4 bases and 2 bases, with 15 bases remaining between them. For the CDR3, the DNA is TGTGCCAGCAGTGCGACTTGGTGGGATCCCTACGAGCAGTACTTC. It translates to CASSATWWDPYEQYF.

V usage is TRBV11-1 and J usage is TRBJ2-6; unclear D gene. The CDR3 has 17 residues. CDR1 and CDR2 (germline): SGHAT, FQDESV (reference sequence). V dropped 10 bases and J dropped 0 bases, with 19 bases sitting between them. CDR3 nucleotide sequence: TGTGCCACCGTAGACGGGCCGAAACCCTCTGGGGCCAACGTCCTGACTTTC. Its translation: CATVDGPKPSGANVLTF. The complete variable domain, with remaining parts taken from reference TRBV11-1 and TRBJ2-6, reads EAEVAQSPRYKITEKSQAVAFWCDPISGHATLYWYRQILGQGPELLVQFQDESVVDDSQLPKDRFSAERLKGVDSTLKIQPAELGDSAMYLCATVDGPKPSGANVLTFGAGSRLTVL.

This clonotype occurred many times. CDR3 DNA sequence: TGTGCCAGCAGTGAAGCGCTTCGATGGGACTCCTCGGACCCCAACGAGCAGTACTTC. As protein: CASSEALRWDSSDPNEQYF. V and J are TRBV6-1 and TRBJ2-7; possible D gene TRBD2, 6 bases. Germline V CDR1 and CDR2: MNHNS, SASEGT. This CDR3 comprises 19 residues. The V gene lost 0 bases and the J gene lost 5 bases, with 26 bases spanning the gap.

On this clonotype: A much larger clone is a single base away; this may be a read error. CDR3 coding DNA: TGTGCCAGCAGTTTATATGGCTGGAACTACGAGCAGTACTTC. This gives the protein CASSLYGWNYEQYF. The chain has TRBV28 and TRBJ2-7; no firm D call. The V end lost 1 base, the J end lost 3 bases, and 10 bases lay between the germline ends. Per germline, CDR1 MDHEN and CDR2 SYDVKM. This CDR3 contains 14 residues.

This clonotype has ten or more counts. The chain has TRBV6-1 and TRBJ1-1; 9 positions agree with TRBD1. Looked up from germline, CDR1 is MNHNS and CDR2 is SASEGT. CDR3 length: 15 amino acids. The V gene end was trimmed by 6 bases and the J gene end by 0 bases; junction bases not matched to a gene: 5. The CDR3 nucleotides are TGTGCCAGCAGACGACAGGGGGTCCTGAACACTGAAGCTTTCTTT. Residues: CASRRQGVLNTEAFF.

Many counts were recorded for this clonotype. The chain carries TRBV6-5 and TRBJ1-1; TRBD1 is a possible D gene (6 bases). The CDR3 has 15 residues. Germline CDR1 and CDR2: MNHEY and SVGAGI. The germline V and J ends were trimmed by 0 bases and 10 bases, with 18 bases remaining between them. DNA for the CDR3: TGTGCCAGCAGTTACTCCCCGTCGGGGGCGCGGGTAGCTTTCTTT. Its translation: CASSYSPSGARVAFF.

Ten or more counts support this clonotype. The V and J genes are TRBV29-1 and TRBJ1-1; possible D gene TRBD1, 5 bases. This CDR3 has 13 residues. Deletions cut 5 bases from V and 4 bases from J, with 14 bases between. CDR1 is SQVTM and CDR2 is ANQGSEA in the germline V gene. The CDR3 sequence: CSVSFDSGTEAFF. The CDR3 DNA sequence: TGCAGCGTTAGTTTTGACAGCGGCACTGAAGCTTTCTTT.

The sample holds many counts of this clonotype. This rearrangement joins TRBV5-1 to TRBJ1-1; D perhaps matches TRBD1 (5 bases). In germline, CDR1 is SGHRS, CDR2 YFSETQ. V dropped 4 bases and J dropped 2 bases, with 15 bases sitting between them. This CDR3 contains 15 residues. The CDR3 DNA follows: TGCGCCAGCAGCGTGGGGCCATTAGGCAACACTGAAGCTTTCTTT. Translation gives CASSVGPLGNTEAFF.

CDR3 in amino acids: CASTNDFGTPYGYTF. CDR3 bases: TGTGCCAGCACCAACGACTTCGGGACGCCCTATGGCTACACCTTC. This chain uses TRBV28 with TRBJ1-2; the D gene is possibly TRBD1 (5 bases). The V end was cut by 7 bases, the J end by 4 bases, with 19 bases between. The CDR3 runs 15 residues. Germline assignment: CDR1 MDHEN and CDR2 SYDVKM.

The chain has TRBV20-1 and TRBJ2-7, with TRBD1 matching 8 bases. CDR3 length: 15 residues. Germline trimming cut 0 bases from V and 6 bases from J; bases unmatched to any gene: 10. Per germline, CDR1 DFQATT and CDR2 SNEGSKA (reference sequence). CDR3 coding DNA: TGCAGTGCTAGAGAGGACAGGGATCGGGTGGGCGAGCAGTACTTC. The encoded protein is CSAREDRDRVGEQYF.

This clonotype was recorded many times. The chain uses TRBV12-3 or TRBV12-4 and TRBJ1-2; no clear D gene. V was clipped by 3 bases and J by 3 bases, with 5 bases between them. CDR3 length: 12 residues. This CDR3 is CASSFQYYGYTF. In DNA form, the CDR3 reads TGTGCCAGCAGTTTTCAATACTATGGCTACACCTTC.

This clonotype was seen just once. The chain combines TRBV28 with TRBJ1-6; D is unclear. V was trimmed by 4 bases and J by 6 bases, leaving 13 bases between them. This CDR3 contains 15 residues. Germline-derived CDR1 and CDR2 are MDHEN and SYDVKM. In DNA, the CDR3 is TGTGCCAGCAGTTCACCGGGGAGCCGTAATTCACCCCTCCACTTT. Protein sequence: CASSSPGSRNSPLHF.

Concerning this clonotype itself: A much larger clone differs by one base, so this may be a read error. The CDR3 region is CASSVPWGYEQYF. CDR3 DNA sequence: TGCGCCAGCAGCGTCCCTTGGGGGTACGAGCAGTACTTC. V and J are TRBV4-1 and TRBJ2-7; D tentatively fits TRBD1 or TRBD2 (5 bases each). This CDR3 is 13 amino acids long. V was shortened by 5 bases and J by 4 bases, with 12 bases between the two germline ends. Germline CDR1 reads MGHRA; CDR2 reads YSYEKL.

The chain links TRBV6-1 to TRBJ1-2; no reliable D call. The CDR3 extends over 14 amino acids. The V and J ends lost 3 bases and 0 bases respectively, with 8 bases between them. Germline V gives CDR1 MNHNS, CDR2 SASEGT. CDR3 DNA sequence: TGTGCCAGCAGTGAGTCAACTGCTAACTATGGCTACACCTTC. Encoded protein: CASSESTANYGYTF.

This clonotype occurred many times. V is TRBV29-1 and J is TRBJ2-7, with D unclear. V was pared by 4 bases and J by 0 bases, with 10 bases between. The length of the CDR3 is 13 residues. CDR1 and CDR2 (germline): SQVTM, ANQGSEA. As DNA, the CDR3 is TGCAGCGTTGTCGGTGGGCCCTCCTACGAGCAGTACTTC. It translates to CSVVGGPSYEQYF.

Many counts were recorded for this clonotype. The V and J genes are TRBV27 and TRBJ2-7, with D maybe TRBD1 (6 bases). Germline-derived CDR1 and CDR2 are MNHEY and SMNVEV (reference sequence). This CDR3 contains 16 residues. The V gene lost 0 bases and the J gene lost 5 bases, with 17 bases spanning the gap. CDR3 sequence: CASSLSGLAGAHEQYF. For the CDR3, the DNA is TGTGCCAGCAGTTTATCGGGCCTGGCAGGGGCGCACGAGCAGTACTTC.